This TCR beta chain comes out of a study of T cell responses to AZD1222 COVID-19 vaccine (dated by TCRdb to about 2021). Describing the broader study: TCR sequencing was performed for about 240 trial participants, of whom some 200 were given two doses of AZD1222 and 26 were given two doses of MenACWY control vaccine. Trial participants were enrolled by age into 18-55, 56-69 and 70-plus year subgroups, with roughly 150, 30 and 60 TCR-sequenced participants respectively. Overall study outcomes, separate from this receptor: Participants were mostly white British and included more females than males, and it was suggested by the authors that clonal diversity may have been underestimated. CD4 TCRs associated with the vaccine covered the entire spike protein, and the dominant responses were in regions 160-218 and 743-854. In the small 56-69-year group, the increase in depth fell short of significance, most likely because of low power. No day 14 peak-response samples were available, so repertoires were characterized only after the peak T cell response. Conclusions about previously exposed vaccinees are limited, since just six AZD1222 recipients were seropositive for SARS-CoV-2 at baseline. Epitopes outside the regions mutated in the B.1.351 and B.1.1.7 variants were reportedly recognized by nearly half of the unique spike-specific TCRs. A significant rise in spike-specific TCR breadth and depth was observed after two AZD1222 doses relative to day 0 and relative to MenACWY recipients.

The CDR3 regions of human TCRbeta chains were subjected to immunosequencing. The authors processed their data as follows. TCRs in the repertoires were matched against a reference library of SARS-CoV-2-specific TCRs that had been generated with the MIRA antigen-specificity platform. Breadth meant the fraction of unique TCRs that were SARS-CoV-2-associated, whereas depth meant the fraction of total T cells that were SARS-CoV-2-associated. Each spike-specific TCR was assigned to its reactive spike region and to a CD4 or CD8 class using the MIRA data. Log10-transformed breadth and depth values were compared by one-way ANOVA with Sidak's multiple comparisons tests. This immuneACCESS table, as held by TCRdb, lists in-frame sequences with V and J called but not all clones. Of the missing ones, under half trace to an unresolved V gene in checked studies; the others have no known cause. From that table come the V and J calls and clone size; the DNA was used to work out D and trimming. In this sample the table shows some 100,000 clones, around nine tenths of which occur a single time. The top ten hold roughly 3% of the sample.

The meaning of the sample's time point label: about 28 days (+/-7) after the second vaccine dose. Because spike-specific TCR depth and breadth did not differ between the two schedules, AZD1222 recipients who got a second dose at roughly 4 weeks were pooled with those who got a second dose at roughly 12 weeks. The vaccinee samples were drawn from two UK trials, COV001 and COV002, one of which was a single-blind randomized controlled phase 2/3 trial testing AZD1222 (ChAdOx1 nCoV-19) in healthy adults. For TCRbeta chain sequencing, PBMC samples from trial participants were taken at day 0 and at day 28 after the second dose. As to this clone: There is no known antigen for this receptor. Base-call qualities are not available, and no considerably larger clone is one nucleotide away.

CDR3 length: 15 amino acids, cysteine to phenylalanine. The entry retains the CDR3 DNA only, 45 bases that are in frame from base 1. A distance of 13 bases separates the germline ends of V and J, which lose 3 bases and 2 bases respectively. CDR1 KGHSH and CDR2 LQKENI were looked up in the germline V gene. The clonotype was recovered from an adult who received the AZD1222 COVID-19 vaccine. Here the chain combines TRBV18 and TRBJ1-2; a tentative D match to TRBD1 spans 5 bases. The sample was peripheral blood, taken 28 days after the second AZD1222 dose. The CDR3: CASSPGPGTNYGYTF. The nucleotide sequence is given as TGTGCCAGCTCACCTGGGCCAGGGACCAACTATGGCTACACCTTC.